These 27 T cell receptor beta chains came from one sample sequenced in a study of siplizumab effects on memory and regulatory T cells. Profiled with immunoSEQ multiplex PCR; TCRdb holds only in-frame clones, not every one. The data show 100,000 or so clones, around 93% seen once. Input material: CD4+ T cells sorted from blood. These receptors came from a human donor in good health.

The rearrangement uses TRBV29-1 and TRBJ1-2; possibly TRBD1 for D (5 bases). The CDR3 has 11 amino acids. Germline CDR1 and CDR2: SQVTM and ANQGSEA. The V end was cut by 6 bases, the J end by 4 bases, with 9 bases between. This CDR3 reads CSVLGPYGYTF. Written as DNA, the CDR3 is TGCAGCGTCCTGGGGCCCTATGGCTACACCTTC.

The chain couples TRBV5-1 to TRBJ2-2, with 8 bases lining up with TRBD1. Germline loops: CDR1 SGHRS, CDR2 YFSETQ. V shed 0 bases, J shed 4 bases, and the junction held 8 bases outside the gene matches. The CDR3 contains 17 residues. In DNA form, the CDR3 reads TGCGCCAGCAGCTTGGCCAGGACAGGGTTTTTCACCGGGGAGCTGTTTTTT. The encoded protein is CASSLARTGFFTGELFF.

For the CDR3, the DNA is TGCAGCGTACTTGGGACAGGGGGCTGGGGCACTGAAGCTTTCTTT. Protein: CSVLGTGGWGTEAFF. The chain couples TRBV29-1 to TRBJ1-1; 12 bases are shared with TRBD1. The CDR3 spans 15 residues. The germline V gene has CDR1 SQVTM and CDR2 ANQGSEA. V was clipped by 6 bases and J by 4 bases; unmatched bases: 9.

The chain uses TRBV9 and TRBJ1-1; 8 positions agree with TRBD1. V dropped 0 bases and J dropped 6; count of bases not matched to a gene: 7. Germline V gene lookup returns CDR1 SGDLS and CDR2 YYNGEE. The CDR3 extends over 15 amino acids. CDR3 nucleotides: TGTGCCAGCAGCGTAGTCACAGGGGGAAACGCTGAAGCTTTCTTT. It yields the protein CASSVVTGGNAEAFF.

This clone was detected once. The V gene is TRBV4-2, the J gene TRBJ2-3; the match to TRBD2 covers 9 bases. The length of the CDR3 is 15 residues. The germline V gene encodes CDR1 LGHNA and CDR2 YNFKEQ. V lost 1 base, J lost 3 bases, and 2 bases stayed unmatched. The CDR3 sequence: CASSQGGGVTDTQYF. The CDR3 DNA sequence: TGTGCCAGCAGCCAAGGCGGGGGGGTAACAGATACGCAGTATTTT.

The chain combines TRBV6-5 with TRBJ2-3; 10 bases match TRBD2. Trimming cost V 6 bases and J 1 base; bases outside gene matches: 1. Germline V CDR1 and CDR2: MNHEY, SVGAGI. This CDR3 is 14 amino acids long. CDR3 coding DNA: TGTGCCAGCAGCGGACTAGCGGGCACAGATACGCAGTATTTT. It specifies CASSGLAGTDTQYF.

CDR3 bases: TGTGCCAGCATGGCCGCAGCGGATCAGCCCCAGCATTTT. Translated: CASMAAADQPQHF. V gene TRBV2 combines with J gene TRBJ1-5; no firm D call. V shed 7 bases and J shed 5 bases, with 12 bases lying between them. The germline V gene has CDR1 SNHLY and CDR2 FYNNEI. The CDR3 totals 13 residues. Supplemented by reference TRBV2 and TRBJ1-5, the full variable domain reads EPEVTQTPSHQVTQMGQEVILRCVPISNHLYFYWYRQILGQKVEFLVSFYNNEISEKSEIFDDQFSVERPDGSNFTLKIRSTKLEDSAMYFCASMAAADQPQHFGDGTRLSIL.

This chain connects TRBV30 to TRBJ1-1; D gene uncertain. Per germline, CDR1 GTSNPN and CDR2 SVGIG (reference sequence). The CDR3 runs 11 residues. The V end lost 3 bases, the J end lost 1 base, and 3 bases lay between the germline ends. The CDR3 bases are TGTGCCTGGAGACAGAACACTGAAGCTTTCTTT. As protein: CAWRQNTEAFF.

The chain uses TRBV25-1 and TRBJ2-5, with 7 bases fitting TRBD1. The germline V gene has CDR1 MGHDK and CDR2 SYGVNS. The trim removed 3 bases at V and 1 base at J, leaving 2 bases unmatched. The CDR3 has 14 amino acids. The CDR3 loop reads CASSDPGGQETQYF. CDR3 sequence (DNA): TGTGCCAGCAGTGATCCAGGGGGCCAAGAGACCCAGTACTTC.

The J gene is TRBJ1-3, the V gene TRBV30; D remains unclear. V was clipped by 0 bases and J by 1 base, with 7 bases between them. The CDR3 is made up of 14 amino acids. Germline loops: CDR1 GTSNPN, CDR2 SVGIG (reference sequence). The CDR3 here is CAWSVDISGNTIYF. CDR3 DNA sequence: TGTGCCTGGAGTGTAGATATATCTGGAAACACCATATATTTT. Together with reference TRBV30 and TRBJ1-3, the CDR3 gives the full variable domain: SQTIHQWPATLVQPVGSPLSLECTVEGTSNPNLYWYRQAAGRGLQLLFYSVGIGQISSEVPQNLSASRPQDRQFILSSKKLLLSDSGFYLCAWSVDISGNTIYFGEGSWLTVV.

This sequence joins TRBV15 and TRBJ1-2; D is unclear. The CDR3 spans 15 residues. V was cut by 0 bases and J by 3 bases, with 11 bases left in between. Germline CDR1 LNHNV, CDR2 YYDKDF (reference sequence). This CDR3 reads CATSRDRGRYYGYTF. The CDR3, as DNA: TGTGCCACCAGCAGAGATCGCGGACGATACTATGGCTACACCTTC.

The chain joins TRBV27 to TRBJ2-3, with D maybe TRBD2 (6 bases). The germline V gene encodes CDR1 MNHEY and CDR2 SMNVEV (reference sequence). Trimming stripped 5 bases from V and 6 bases from J, with 6 bases between. There are 11 residues in the CDR3. CDR3 coding DNA: TGTGCCAGCAGTACTAGCGATACGCAGTATTTT. Translation gives CASSTSDTQYF.

The CDR3 reads CASSHKVGTDTQYF. The CDR3 nucleotides read TGTGCCAGCAGCCATAAGGTTGGCACAGATACGCAGTATTTT. The rearrangement uses TRBV5-4 and TRBJ2-3; D is uncertain. The CDR3 covers 14 residues. CDR1 SGHNT and CDR2 YYREEE come from the germline V gene (reference sequence). V lost 4 bases and J 1 base, leaving 10 bases between the germline ends.

The CDR3 sequence is CASARDSFMNTEAFF. CDR3 nucleotide sequence: TGTGCCAGCGCCCGGGACAGTTTCATGAACACTGAAGCTTTCTTT. The chain joins TRBV6-5 to TRBJ1-1, with 7 bases lining up with TRBD1. Germline loops: CDR1 MNHEY, CDR2 SVGAGI. This CDR3 has 15 residues. With 8 bases clipped from V and 0 bases from J, the junction kept 9 bases outside the gene matches.

This clone was recorded only once. The J gene is TRBJ1-1, the V gene TRBV7-8, with a weak D call TRBD1 (6 bases). The ends were cut back, 1 base at V and 3 bases at J, with 12 bases in the middle. Germline V gene data show CDR1 as SGHVS and CDR2 as FQNEAQ. The CDR3 totals 15 residues. DNA for the CDR3: TGTGCCAGCAGCTTAGAGGGGGGTGGGCACACTGAAGCTTTCTTT. Amino acid sequence: CASSLEGGGHTEAFF.

V usage is TRBV18 and J usage is TRBJ2-7, with D perhaps TRBD2 (6 bases). Looked up from germline, CDR1 is KGHSH and CDR2 is LQKENI. Trimming shortened V by 2 bases and J by 5 bases, and 16 bases separated the two germline ends. The CDR3 covers 15 residues. The CDR3 bases are TGTGCCAGCTCACCATTGGCGTCCGGAGGGGACGAGCAGTACTTC. Translating it yields CASSPLASGGDEQYF.

This sequence joins TRBV27 and TRBJ2-5; D ambiguous. The germline V gene has CDR1 MNHEY and CDR2 SMNVEV (reference sequence). The CDR3 contains 15 residues. Trimming removed 5 bases from V and 2 bases from J, with 15 bases in between. The CDR3 sequence is CASSPLFGGQETQYF. The CDR3 nucleotides are TGTGCCAGCAGTCCCCTCTTCGGCGGTCAAGAGACCCAGTACTTC.

The chain employs TRBV25-1 and TRBJ2-3; TRBD2 matches 8 bases. This CDR3 spans 16 amino acids. V lost 1 base and J lost 5; bases outside the gene matches: 8. The germline gives CDR1 MGHDK, CDR2 SYGVNS. The CDR3 nucleotides read TGTGCCAGCAGTGAATGGGTCGGGGGGGCCGGAGATACGCAGTATTTT. Translated: CASSEWVGGAGDTQYF.

V gene TRBV19 combines with J gene TRBJ1-2; D gene uncertain. The germline CDR1 and CDR2 sequences are LNHDA and SQIVND (reference sequence). V lost 3 bases, J lost 7 bases, and 9 bases lay in between. CDR3 size: 12 residues. In DNA, the CDR3 is TGTGCCAGTAGTATCTCCGGCTTTGGCTACACCTTC. It codes for CASSISGFGYTF.

In this sample, this clone turned up once. V is TRBV6-5 and J is TRBJ2-7, with D possibly matching TRBD1 (5 bases). V lost 0 bases to trimming and J lost 1 base, with 10 bases between them. In germline, CDR1 is MNHEY, CDR2 SVGAGI. This CDR3 contains 15 residues. CDR3 nucleotide sequence: TGTGCCAGCAGTTACTCGGGGCAGCCTTCCTACGAGCAGTACTTC. Translating gives CASSYSGQPSYEQYF.

This chain connects TRBV6-5 to TRBJ2-5; TRBD1 aligns across 11 bases. Trimming took 2 bases from V and 5 from J; bases not matched to a gene: 7. CDR1 MNHEY and CDR2 SVGAGI come from the germline V gene. This CDR3 is 16 amino acids long. CDR3 loop: CASSYRRTGGAETQYF. Here the CDR3 DNA reads TGTGCCAGCAGTTACCGTAGGACAGGGGGCGCGGAGACCCAGTACTTC.

This chain joins TRBV6-5 and TRBJ1-3; D is unclear. This CDR3 region has 15 residues. Germline lookup yields CDR1 MNHEY and CDR2 SVGAGI. Trimming took 0 bases from V and 4 from J, leaving 10 bases between them. CDR3 nucleotide sequence: TGTGCCAGCAGTTACTCGATCCCGCGCGGAAACACCATATATTTT. Residues: CASSYSIPRGNTIYF.

The chain uses TRBV9 and TRBJ2-7; D gene ambiguous. V was clipped by 0 bases and J by 2 bases, with 9 bases between them. CDR1 SGDLS and CDR2 YYNGEE come from the germline V gene. CDR3 length equals 14 residues. The CDR3 sequence is CASSVGADPYEQYF. The CDR3 DNA sequence: TGTGCCAGCAGCGTAGGTGCAGATCCCTACGAGCAGTACTTC.

The chain combines TRBV19 with TRBJ1-2, with D uncertain. Germline CDR1 is LNHDA and CDR2 is SQIVND (reference sequence). This CDR3 comprises 17 residues. The V gene lost 1 base and the J gene lost 0 bases, with 15 bases spanning the gap. CDR3 in DNA: TGTGCCAGTAGTATAGGCGCCTTCGGCACTGCTAACTATGGCTACACCTTC. Encoded protein: CASSIGAFGTANYGYTF.

The chain has TRBV6-1 and TRBJ2-1; tentative D call: TRBD1 (6 bases). CDR3 length: 15 residues. Trimming cost V 0 bases and J 4 bases, with 10 bases left between them. Germline V gene data show CDR1 as MNHNS and CDR2 as SASEGT. CDR3 coding DNA: TGTGCCAGCAGTGAAGCGGCCGGACAGTACAATGAGCAGTTCTTC. Protein sequence: CASSEAAGQYNEQFF.

The CDR3 DNA sequence: TGTGCCAGCAGTCCGGACAGAGCGGGGTCACCCCTCCACTTT. Protein product: CASSPDRAGSPLHF. The chain links TRBV6-5 to TRBJ1-6; a possible D gene is TRBD1 (6 bases). Germline V gives CDR1 MNHEY, CDR2 SVGAGI. The V gene lost 5 bases and the J gene lost 10 bases, with 15 bases spanning the gap. CDR3 size: 14 residues.

This chain connects TRBV6-1 to TRBJ2-3; D may be TRBD1 or TRBD2 (6 bases each). CDR3 length equals 14 residues. CDR1 is MNHNS, CDR2 SASEGT, per germline. Deletions cut 6 bases from V and 6 bases from J, with 16 bases between. This CDR3 is CASSAGGQRDTQYF. CDR3 nucleotide sequence: TGTGCCAGCAGCGCCGGGGGCCAACGGGATACGCAGTATTTT.